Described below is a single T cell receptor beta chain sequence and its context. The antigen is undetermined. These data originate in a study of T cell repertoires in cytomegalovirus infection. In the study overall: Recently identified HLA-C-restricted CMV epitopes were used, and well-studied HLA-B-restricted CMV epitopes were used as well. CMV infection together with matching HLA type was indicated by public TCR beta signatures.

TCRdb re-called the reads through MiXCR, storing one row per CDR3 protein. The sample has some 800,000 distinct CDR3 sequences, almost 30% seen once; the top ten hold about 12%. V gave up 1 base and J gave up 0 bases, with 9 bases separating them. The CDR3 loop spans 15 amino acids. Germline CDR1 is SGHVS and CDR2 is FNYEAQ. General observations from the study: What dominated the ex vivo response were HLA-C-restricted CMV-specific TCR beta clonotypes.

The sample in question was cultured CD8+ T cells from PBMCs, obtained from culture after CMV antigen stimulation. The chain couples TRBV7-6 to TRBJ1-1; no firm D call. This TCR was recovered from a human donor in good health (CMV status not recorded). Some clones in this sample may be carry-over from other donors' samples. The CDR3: CASSLEASLNTEAFF. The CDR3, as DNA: TGTGCCAGCAGCTTAGAAGCCAGCTTGAACACTGAAGCTTTCTTT.